The clone carrying this TCR beta chain turned up a few times. Its specificity is unknown. This specimen comes from a study of CD8+CD57+ T cells in acquired aplastic anemia. About the study: Roughly 3 ug was the average amount of DNA from sorted CD4+ and CD8+ cells. Mean read depth for CD4+ cells from healthy donors was 10 million to 13 million. The study's findings and limits: Patients versus controls showed no significant CD8+ Simpson's diversity difference. The number of CD8+ CDR3 sequences shared by patients and controls was about 30.

The germline CDR1 and CDR2 sequences are SGHTA and FQGNSA. This CDR3 comprises 15 residues. V lost 1 base and J lost 3, with 12 bases in between. Genomic DNA served as template for TCR beta VDJ and CDR3 profiling. TCRdb re-derived calls from the reads in MiXCR, one entry per CDR3 protein. Of roughly 170,000 distinct CDR3 sequences listed, approximately 60% are singletons. Sequenced material: sorted CD4+, CD8+, or CD8+CD57+ T cells (not recorded which) from PBMCs. The genes are TRBV7-2 and TRBJ1-2, with no clear D. This sequence originates from a human donor in good health. The CDR3 DNA follows: TGTGCCAGCAGCTTAGATGGCTTACGGGACTATGGCTACACCTTC. Its translation is CASSLDGLRDYGYTF.